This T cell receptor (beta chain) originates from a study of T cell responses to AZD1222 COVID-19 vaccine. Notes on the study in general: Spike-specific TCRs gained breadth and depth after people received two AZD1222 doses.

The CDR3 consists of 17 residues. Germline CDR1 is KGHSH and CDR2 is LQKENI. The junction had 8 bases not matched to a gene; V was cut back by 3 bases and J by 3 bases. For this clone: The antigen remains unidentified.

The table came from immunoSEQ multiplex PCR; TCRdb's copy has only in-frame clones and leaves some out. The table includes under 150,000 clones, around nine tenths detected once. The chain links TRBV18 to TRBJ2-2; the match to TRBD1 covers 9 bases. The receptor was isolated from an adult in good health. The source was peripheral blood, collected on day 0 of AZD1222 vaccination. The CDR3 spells CASSPTTGGADTGELFF. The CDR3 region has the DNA TGTGCCAGCTCACCGACTACAGGGGGCGCGGACACCGGGGAGCTGTTTTTT.